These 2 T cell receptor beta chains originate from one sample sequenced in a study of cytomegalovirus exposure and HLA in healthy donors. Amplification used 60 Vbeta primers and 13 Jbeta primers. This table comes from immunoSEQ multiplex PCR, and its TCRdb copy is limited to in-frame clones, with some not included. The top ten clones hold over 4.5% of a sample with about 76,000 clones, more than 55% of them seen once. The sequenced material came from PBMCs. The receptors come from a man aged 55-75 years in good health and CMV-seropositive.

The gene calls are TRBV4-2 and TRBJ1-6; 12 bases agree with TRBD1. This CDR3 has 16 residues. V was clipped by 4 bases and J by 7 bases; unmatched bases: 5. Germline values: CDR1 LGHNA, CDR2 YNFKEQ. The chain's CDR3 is CASSPGQGAGNSPLHF. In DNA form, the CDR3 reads TGTGCCAGCAGCCCGGGACAGGGGGCCGGGAATTCACCCCTCCACTTT.

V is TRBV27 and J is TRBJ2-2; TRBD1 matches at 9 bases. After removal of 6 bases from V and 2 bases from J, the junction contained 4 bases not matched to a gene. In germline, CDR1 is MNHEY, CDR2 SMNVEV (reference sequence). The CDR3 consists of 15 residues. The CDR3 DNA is TGTGCCAGCAGCTACAGGGGGCGCAACACCGGGGAGCTGTTTTTT. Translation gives CASSYRGRNTGELFF.